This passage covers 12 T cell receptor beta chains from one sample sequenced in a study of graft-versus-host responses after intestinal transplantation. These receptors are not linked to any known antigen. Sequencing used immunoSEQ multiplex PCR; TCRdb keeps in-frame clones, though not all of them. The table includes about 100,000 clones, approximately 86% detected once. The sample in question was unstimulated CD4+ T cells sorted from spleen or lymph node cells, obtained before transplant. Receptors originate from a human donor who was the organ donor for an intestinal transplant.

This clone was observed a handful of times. CDR3: CASSLVGGAATNEKLFF. The DNA of the CDR3 is TGCGCCAGCAGCTTGGTTGGGGGGGCAGCCACTAATGAAAAACTGTTTTTT. The rearrangement links TRBV5-1 to TRBJ1-4; weak D call: TRBD1 (6 bases). The ends were cut back, 0 bases at V and 2 bases at J, with 14 bases in the middle. The length of the CDR3 is 17 residues. Germline CDR1 is SGHRS and CDR2 is YFSETQ.

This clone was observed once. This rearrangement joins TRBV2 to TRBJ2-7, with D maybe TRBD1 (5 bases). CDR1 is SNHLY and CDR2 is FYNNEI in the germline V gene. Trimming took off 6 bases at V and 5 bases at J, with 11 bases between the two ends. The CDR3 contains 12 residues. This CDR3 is CASSQGVDEQYF. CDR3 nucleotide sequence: TGTGCCAGCAGCCAAGGGGTCGACGAGCAGTACTTC.

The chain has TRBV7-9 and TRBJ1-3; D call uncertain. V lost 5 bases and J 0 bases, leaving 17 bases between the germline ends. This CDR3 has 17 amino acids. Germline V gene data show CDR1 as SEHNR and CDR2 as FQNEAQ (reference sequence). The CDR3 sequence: CASSPYEGRISGNTIYF. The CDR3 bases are TGTGCCAGCAGCCCCTATGAGGGAAGGATCTCTGGAAACACCATATATTTT.

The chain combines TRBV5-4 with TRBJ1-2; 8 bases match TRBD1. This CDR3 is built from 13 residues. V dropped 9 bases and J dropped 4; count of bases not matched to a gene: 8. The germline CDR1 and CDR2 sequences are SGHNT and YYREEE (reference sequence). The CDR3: CATTLDRAYGYTF. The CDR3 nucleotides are TGTGCCACGACCTTGGACAGGGCCTATGGCTACACCTTC.

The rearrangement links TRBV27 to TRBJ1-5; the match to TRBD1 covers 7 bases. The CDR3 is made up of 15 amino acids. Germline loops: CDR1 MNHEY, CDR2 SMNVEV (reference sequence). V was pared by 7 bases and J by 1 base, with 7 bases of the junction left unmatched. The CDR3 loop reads CASKRGGVSNQPQHF. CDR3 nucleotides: TGTGCCAGCAAAAGAGGGGGCGTCAGCAATCAGCCCCAGCATTTT.

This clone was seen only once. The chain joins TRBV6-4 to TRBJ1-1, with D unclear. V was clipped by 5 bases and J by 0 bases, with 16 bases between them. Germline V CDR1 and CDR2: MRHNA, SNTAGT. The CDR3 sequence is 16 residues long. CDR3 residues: CASSQDPWTVNTEAFF. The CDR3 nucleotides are TGTGCCAGCAGTCAAGACCCTTGGACGGTGAACACTGAAGCTTTCTTT.

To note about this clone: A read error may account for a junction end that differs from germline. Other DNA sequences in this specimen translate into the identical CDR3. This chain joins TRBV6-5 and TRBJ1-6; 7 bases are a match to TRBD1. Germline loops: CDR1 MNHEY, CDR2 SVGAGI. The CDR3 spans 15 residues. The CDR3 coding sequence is TGCGCCAGCAGTTACAGGGGACAGCTAAATTCACCCCTCCACTTT. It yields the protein CASSYRGQLNSPLHF.

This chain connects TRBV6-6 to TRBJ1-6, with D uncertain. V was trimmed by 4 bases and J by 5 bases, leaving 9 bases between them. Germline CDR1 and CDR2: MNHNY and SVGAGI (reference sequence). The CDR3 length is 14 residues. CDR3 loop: CASSFLRDNSPLHF. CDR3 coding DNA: TGTGCCAGCAGTTTCCTCCGGGATAATTCACCCCTCCACTTT.

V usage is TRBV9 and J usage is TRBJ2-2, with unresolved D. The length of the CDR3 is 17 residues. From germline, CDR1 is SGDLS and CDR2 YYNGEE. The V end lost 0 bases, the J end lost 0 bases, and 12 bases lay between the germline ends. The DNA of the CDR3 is TGTGCCAGCAGCGTAGCGGCCAGGCCTGCGAACACCGGGGAGCTGTTTTTT. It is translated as CASSVAARPANTGELFF.

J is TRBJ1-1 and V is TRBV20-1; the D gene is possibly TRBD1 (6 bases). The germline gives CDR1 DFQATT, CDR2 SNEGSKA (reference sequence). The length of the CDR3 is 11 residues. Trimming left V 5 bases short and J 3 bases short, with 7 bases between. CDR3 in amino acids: CSAAGDTEAFF. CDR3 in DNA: TGCAGTGCTGCAGGGGACACTGAAGCTTTCTTT.

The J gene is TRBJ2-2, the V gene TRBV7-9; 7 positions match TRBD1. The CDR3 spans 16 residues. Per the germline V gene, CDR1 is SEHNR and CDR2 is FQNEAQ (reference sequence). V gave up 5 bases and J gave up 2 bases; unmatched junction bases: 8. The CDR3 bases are TGTGCCAGCAGCCGAGGACAGGCGGAAAACACCGGGGAGCTGTTTTTT. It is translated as CASSRGQAENTGELFF.

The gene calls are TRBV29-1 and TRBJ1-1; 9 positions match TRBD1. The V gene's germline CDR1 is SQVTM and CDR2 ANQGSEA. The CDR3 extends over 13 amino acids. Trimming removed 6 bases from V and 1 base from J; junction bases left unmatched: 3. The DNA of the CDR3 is TGCAGCGTGTGGACAGGGGCGAACACTGAAGCTTTCTTT. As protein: CSVWTGANTEAFF.